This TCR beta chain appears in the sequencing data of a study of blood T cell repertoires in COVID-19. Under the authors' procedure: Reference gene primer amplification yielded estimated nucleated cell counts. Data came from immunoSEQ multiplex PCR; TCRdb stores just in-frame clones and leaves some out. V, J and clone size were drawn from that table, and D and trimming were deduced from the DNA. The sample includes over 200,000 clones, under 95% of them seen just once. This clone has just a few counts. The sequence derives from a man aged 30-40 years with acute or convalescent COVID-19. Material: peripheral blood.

The CDR3 sequence is CASSLTGNTIYF. CDR3 coding DNA: TGTGCCAGCAGCCTTACTGGAAACACCATATATTTT. The rearrangement uses TRBV3-1 (or the pseudogene TRBV3-2) and TRBJ1-3; the D is unclear. V was cut by 4 bases and J by 2 bases, with 3 bases left in between. There are 12 residues in the CDR3. Germline-derived CDR1 and CDR2 are LGHDT and YNNKEL (reference sequence).